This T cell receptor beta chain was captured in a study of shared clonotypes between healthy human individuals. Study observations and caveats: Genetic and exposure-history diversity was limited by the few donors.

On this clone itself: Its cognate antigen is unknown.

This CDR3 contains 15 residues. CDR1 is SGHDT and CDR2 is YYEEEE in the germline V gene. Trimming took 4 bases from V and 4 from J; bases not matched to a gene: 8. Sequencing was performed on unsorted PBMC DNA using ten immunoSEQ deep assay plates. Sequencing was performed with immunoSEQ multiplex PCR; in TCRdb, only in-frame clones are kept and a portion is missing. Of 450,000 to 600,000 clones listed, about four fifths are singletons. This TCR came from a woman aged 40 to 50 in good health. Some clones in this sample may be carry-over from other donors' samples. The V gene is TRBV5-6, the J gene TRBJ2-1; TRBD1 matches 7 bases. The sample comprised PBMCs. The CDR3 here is CASSNRDRYYNEQFF. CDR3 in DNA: TGTGCCAGCAGCAACCGGGACAGATATTACAATGAGCAGTTCTTC.